The 7 T cell receptor beta chains below come from one sample, sequenced in a study of CD8+ T cells in alopecia areata. Treatment meaning: oral pan-JAK inhibitor, 5-10 mg twice daily. Following extraction, RNA underwent reverse transcription to cDNA, which served as the sequencing template. Assay: immunoSEQ multiplex PCR; the TCRdb copy retains only in-frame clones and omits some. The data show under 150,000 clones, 56% seen once. The input for sequencing was CD4+ T cells sorted from blood, taken at week 24, from a patient treated with tofacitinib. These receptor sequences come from a human donor with alopecia areata.

This chain joins TRBV27 and TRBJ1-1; 7 positions match TRBD1. J lost 4 bases, V lost 6 bases, and 8 bases had no gene match. The germline gives CDR1 MNHEY, CDR2 SMNVEV (reference sequence). The CDR3 contains 14 residues. CDR3 DNA sequence: TGTGCCAGCAGATTAAACAGGGGAAGCACTGAAGCTTTCTTT. This translates into CASRLNRGSTEAFF.

There are a few counts of this clone. The genes are TRBV23-1 and TRBJ1-1, with D possibly being TRBD1 (6 bases). TRBV23-1 is an ORF, and what it does is uncertain. The ends were cut back, 6 bases at V and 6 bases at J, with 11 bases in the middle. The length of the CDR3 is 12 residues. The CDR3 DNA is TGCGCCAGCAGAGAGGGGGGGGCTGAAGCTTTCTTT. Protein product: CASREGGAEAFF.

The chain joins TRBV6-5 to TRBJ1-5; D perhaps matches TRBD1 (6 bases). Trimming took off 6 bases at V and 9 bases at J, with 15 bases between the two ends. Germline values: CDR1 MNHEY, CDR2 SVGAGI. CDR3 size: 13 residues. CDR3 coding DNA: TGTGCCAGCAGCTTAACAGGGAAGGGGCCCCAGCATTTT. This gives the protein CASSLTGKGPQHF.

The chain joins TRBV14 to TRBJ2-3; D is unresolved. V shed 4 bases and J shed 4 bases, with 12 bases lying between them. CDR1 and CDR2 from the germline V gene are SGHDN and FVKESK. This CDR3 has 14 residues. The CDR3 nucleotides read TGTGCCAGCAGCCGACTCAGTAGTTCAGATACGCAGTATTTT. This encodes CASSRLSSSDTQYF.

The V and J genes are TRBV11-3 and TRBJ2-5, with D unresolved. CDR3 length equals 13 residues. CDR1 is SGHNT and CDR2 is YENEEA in the germline V gene. Deletions cut 4 bases from V and 5 bases from J, with 11 bases between. CDR3 loop: CASSSAEWETQYF. The CDR3 region has the DNA TGTGCCAGCAGCTCTGCGGAGTGGGAGACCCAGTACTTC.

CDR3 nucleotide sequence: TGTGCCAGCAGCTTAGGTCCGGGCGAACTGTTTTTT. This encodes CASSLGPGELFF. The chain is built from TRBV7-2 and TRBJ1-4; D call uncertain. Trimming pared 1 base from V and 12 bases from J, leaving 9 bases between. The CDR3 sequence is 12 residues long. Germline V gene sequence: CDR1 SGHTA, CDR2 FQGNSA. Full variable domain (remainder filled in from reference TRBV7-2 and TRBJ1-4): GAGVSQSPSNKVTEKGKDVELRCDPISGHTALYWYRQSLGQGLEFLIYFQGNSAPDKSGLPSDRFSAERTGGSVSTLTIQRTQQEDSAVYLCASSLGPGELFFGSGTQLSVL.

This chain links TRBV7-9 with TRBJ1-5; tentative D call: TRBD1 (5 bases). From germline, CDR1 is SEHNR and CDR2 FQNEAQ (reference sequence). This CDR3 is 13 amino acids long. The V end lost 2 bases, the J end lost 5 bases, and 7 bases lay between the germline ends. The CDR3 spells CASSLSGDQPQHF. In nucleotides, the CDR3 is TGTGCCAGCAGCTTATCGGGGGATCAGCCCCAGCATTTT.